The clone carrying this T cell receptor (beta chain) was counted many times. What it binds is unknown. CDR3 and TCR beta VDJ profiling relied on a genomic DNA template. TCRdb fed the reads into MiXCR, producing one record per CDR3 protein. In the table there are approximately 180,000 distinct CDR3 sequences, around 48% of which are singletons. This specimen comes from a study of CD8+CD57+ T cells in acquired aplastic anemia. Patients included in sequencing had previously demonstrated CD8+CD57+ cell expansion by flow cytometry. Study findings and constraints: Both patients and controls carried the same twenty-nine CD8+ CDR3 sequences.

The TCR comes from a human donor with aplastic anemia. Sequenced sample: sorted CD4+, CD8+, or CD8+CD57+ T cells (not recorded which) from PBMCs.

CDR3: CASSQRGTSGGNEQFF. The CDR3 coding sequence is TGTGCCAGCAGCCAAAGGGGGACTAGCGGTGGCAATGAGCAGTTCTTC. The V gene is TRBV11-2, the J gene TRBJ2-1, with TRBD2 matching 11 bases. From germline, CDR1 is SGHAT and CDR2 FQNNGV. The V segment lost 5 bases and the J segment 6 bases; nucleotides outside the gene matches: 9. The CDR3 extends over 16 amino acids. Variable domain in full (rest from reference TRBV11-2 and TRBJ2-1): EAGVAQSPRYKIIEKRQSVAFWCNPISGHATLYWYQQILGQGPKLLIQFQNNGVVDDSQLPKDRFSAERLKGVDSTLKIQPAKLEDSAVYLCASSQRGTSGGNEQFFGPGTRLTVL.